These 6 T cell receptor beta chains originate from one sample sequenced in a study of blood T cells in healthy people across ages. Sample-barcoded 5' priming and a J-beta primer mix drove a second PCR of roughly 6 to 12 cycles. TCRdb re-derived calls from the 5' RACE reads in MiXCR, one entry per CDR3 protein. This sample has about 290,000 distinct CDR3 sequences, with 25% to 30% found just once. Input material: blood. The source of these receptors is a woman in her seventies in good health.

For the CDR3, the DNA is TGCGCCAGCAGCCAAGATCTTAGGGGGTCCTACAATGAGCAGTTCTTC. Translating it yields CASSQDLRGSYNEQFF. The chain joins TRBV4-3 to TRBJ2-1; TRBD1 might be the D (6 bases). With 0 bases removed from V and 1 base from J, the gap between germline ends came to 10 bases. The CDR3 loop spans 16 amino acids. Germline assignment: CDR1 LGHNA and CDR2 YSLEER.

The chain couples TRBV7-2 to TRBJ2-5; D gene unclear. Near its end, the DNA agrees better with TRBJ2-1, so the J call may be wrong. There are 13 residues in the CDR3. The germline CDR1 and CDR2 sequences are SGHTA and FQGNSA. This CDR3 reads CASSLQPGNEQFF. As DNA, the CDR3 is TGTGCCAGCAGCCTACAACCTGGCAATGAGCAGTTCTTC.

This clonotype has only a few counts. The chain employs TRBV6-6 and TRBJ2-7, with a possible D match to TRBD2 (7 bases). CDR1 and CDR2 from the germline V gene are MNHNY and SVGAGI (reference sequence). The ends were cut back, 2 bases at V and 3 bases at J, with 20 bases in the middle. CDR3 length: 17 residues. The CDR3 sequence is CASSYEPAGEGDYEQYF. The DNA of the CDR3 is TGTGCCAGCAGTTACGAACCCGCGGGGGAGGGGGACTACGAGCAGTACTTC.

V and J are TRBV15 and TRBJ2-1; a possible D gene is TRBD1 (5 bases). The DNA end is a closer match to TRBJ2-7, so the J assignment may be wrong. The germline V gene has CDR1 LNHNV and CDR2 YYDKDF (reference sequence). The CDR3 consists of 15 residues. CDR3: CATSRAGRYSYEQYF. CDR3 nucleotide sequence: TGTGCCACCAGCAGAGCAGGGCGTTACTCCTACGAGCAGTACTTC.

Comment on this clonotype: One end of the junction varies from germline; a read error may be responsible. This chain uses TRBV2 with TRBJ1-4, with D uncertain. Germline V CDR1 and CDR2: SNHLY, FYNNEI. This CDR3 comprises 13 residues. CDR3 region: CASGEAANILLFF. CDR3 bases: TGTGCCAGCGGTGAAGCGGCAAACATCCTTCTGTTTTTT.

This clonotype turned up a few times. This rearrangement joins TRBV7-2 to TRBJ2-3; maybe TRBD2 (5 bases). CDR3 length equals 16 residues. Germline CDR1 reads SGHTA; CDR2 reads FQGNSA. Deletions cut 5 bases from V and 2 bases from J, with 17 bases between. CDR3 in DNA: TGTGCCAGCAGCACGCAGCGGATCCGACCCACAGATACGCAGTATTTT. Amino acid sequence: CASSTQRIRPTDTQYF.